The 9 T cell receptor beta chains below all came from one sample that was sequenced in a study of blood T cells in healthy people across ages. The authors ran a second PCR of roughly 6 to 12 cycles using a sample-barcoded 5' primer and a J-beta primer mix. MiXCR, run by TCRdb on the 5' RACE reads, gives a single entry per CDR3 protein. The sample lists around 1,700,000 distinct CDR3 sequences; over 25% were seen once. Sequenced sample: blood. The receptors were sampled from a woman in her thirties in good health.

Concerning this clonotype itself: No conserved phenylalanine or tryptophan ends this CDR3, so it is likely a read error. The V and J genes are TRBV20-1 and TRBJ2-1; D call uncertain. Trimming left V 0 bases short and J 0 bases short, with 12 bases between. Germline V gene lookup returns CDR1 DFQATT and CDR2 SNEGSKA (reference sequence). This CDR3 contains 16 residues. The CDR3 DNA reads TGCAGTGCTAGAGATACCCGTAGGAGCTCCTACAATGAGCAGTTCTTA. Protein: CSARDTRRSSYNEQFL.

This chain joins TRBV14 and TRBJ2-7; maybe TRBD1 (5 bases). The CDR3 has 14 residues. V was pared by 4 bases and J by 2 bases, with 12 bases between. CDR1 and CDR2 from the germline V gene are SGHDN and FVKESK. CDR3 amino acids: CASSLTTGPYEQYF. DNA of the CDR3: TGTGCCAGCAGCCTCACAACAGGACCCTACGAGCAGTACTTC. The variable domain in full, with the rest retrieved from reference TRBV14 and TRBJ2-7, is EAGVTQFPSHSVIEKGQTVTLRCDPISGHDNLYWYRRVMGKEIKFLLHFVKESKQDESGMPNNRFLAERTGGTYSTLKVQPAELEDSGVYFCASSLTTGPYEQYFGPGTRLTVT.

This chain uses TRBV11-1 with TRBJ2-1, with 7 bases aligning to TRBD2. The last part of the DNA fits TRBJ2-7 better; the J call may be wrong. This CDR3 contains 21 residues. Germline lookup yields CDR1 SGHAT and CDR2 FQDESV (reference sequence). The CDR3 DNA follows: TGTGCCAGCAGCGGCCGGGGGAGGGAGGGCGGAGTAACTCACTCCTACAATGAGCAGTACTTC. Encoded protein: CASSGRGREGGVTHSYNEQYF.

The table lists this clonotype with many counts. The gene calls are TRBV7-6 and TRBJ2-1; the match to TRBD2 covers 11 bases. The V gene's germline CDR1 is SGHVS and CDR2 FNYEAQ. This CDR3 has 15 amino acids. V shed 5 bases, J shed 8 bases, and the junction held 8 bases outside the gene matches. The CDR3 nucleotides are TGTGCCAGCAGCCTTGGGACTAGCGGTAGCGATGAGCAGTTCTTC. It specifies CASSLGTSGSDEQFF.

This clonotype has ten or more counts. The rearrangement joins TRBV9 to TRBJ2-5, with D unclear. Germline-derived CDR1 and CDR2 are SGDLS and YYNGEE. The V end was cut by 1 base, the J end by 5 bases, with 9 bases between. This CDR3 is 13 amino acids long. CDR3 DNA: TGTGCCAGCAGCGTAACCGCAAGTGAGACCCAGTACTTC. Amino acid sequence: CASSVTASETQYF. The variable domain in full, completed from reference TRBV9 and TRBJ2-5, reads DSGVTQTPKHLITATGQRVTLRCSPRSGDLSVYWYQQSLDQGLQFLIQYYNGEERAKGNILERFSAQQFPDLHSELNLSSLELGDSALYFCASSVTASETQYFGPGTRLLVL.

A note on this clonotype: A junction end diverges from the germline sequence, so it may reflect a read error. The chain employs TRBV12-3 or TRBV12-4 and TRBJ1-1; D uncertain. This CDR3 has 14 residues. CDR3 sequence reads: CASRLALGTGEAFF. For the CDR3, the DNA is TGTGCCAGCAGGTTAGCTCTGGGAACCGGTGAAGCTTTCTTT.

This clonotype turned up a few times. The V gene is TRBV2, the J gene TRBJ2-3, with TRBD2 as a possible D gene (6 bases). V gave up 6 bases and J gave up 2 bases, with 15 bases separating them. Germline CDR1 reads SNHLY; CDR2 reads FYNNEI. The length of the CDR3 is 15 residues. The CDR3 reads CASRAGDFNTDTQYF. The CDR3 coding sequence is TGTGCCAGCAGAGCCGGGGACTTCAACACAGATACGCAGTATTTT.

This clonotype was picked up many times. V and J are TRBV29-1 and TRBJ2-1; D remains unclear. V was cut by 3 bases and J by 4 bases, with 10 bases left in between. Germline V gives CDR1 SQVTM, CDR2 ANQGSEA. The CDR3 contains 13 residues. CDR3 DNA: TGCAGCGTTGATGGTGGGGAATACAATGAGCAGTTCTTC. It translates to CSVDGGEYNEQFF.

This clonotype was seen at least ten times. The chain is built from TRBV29-1 and TRBJ2-5; 10 bases fit TRBD1. Germline lookup yields CDR1 SQVTM and CDR2 ANQGSEA. The trim removed 6 bases at V and 7 bases at J, leaving 11 bases unmatched. The CDR3 spans 14 residues. The CDR3 here is CSVASGQGTGTQYF. The CDR3 DNA reads as TGCAGCGTCGCGTCGGGACAGGGGACTGGGACCCAGTACTTC.